This entry features one TCR beta chain sequence. Its antigen remains unknown. This entry is derived from a study of Ad26.COV2.S vaccination and SARS-CoV-2 variants. Across the whole study: Intramuscularly, Ad26.COV2.S was given either once or twice, 56 days apart. General study findings and limits: Non-spike TCR breadth was similar in vaccine and placebo recipients.

Treatment here: around 19 received Ad26.COV2.S at low or high dose, single or two shots; roughly 5 received placebo; per-sample allocation not given. After the first vaccine or placebo injection, samples were drawn on day 63. An Ad26 vector carrying the Wuhan-strain SARS-CoV-2 spike served as the vaccine. The CDR3 covers 15 residues. V shed 4 bases and J 0 bases; nucleotides not matched to a gene: 4. The germline V gene encodes CDR1 LNHDA and CDR2 SQIVND (reference sequence). Some clones are missing from TCRdb's copy, which holds only in-frame ones; the method was immunoSEQ multiplex PCR. There are about 440,000 clones in the sample; less than 95% occur only once, and approximately 4.5% lies in the top ten.

Sequencing used peripheral blood, obtained in a trial of Ad26.COV2.S vaccine versus placebo. This receptor was obtained from a person between 18 and 60 years old who received the Ad26.COV2.S COVID-19 vaccine or a placebo. The chain couples TRBV19 to TRBJ1-1; 8 bases align to TRBD1. For the CDR3, the DNA is TGTGCCAGTAGTACTGAACAGGGGGTGAACACTGAAGCTTTCTTT. Protein sequence: CASSTEQGVNTEAFF.